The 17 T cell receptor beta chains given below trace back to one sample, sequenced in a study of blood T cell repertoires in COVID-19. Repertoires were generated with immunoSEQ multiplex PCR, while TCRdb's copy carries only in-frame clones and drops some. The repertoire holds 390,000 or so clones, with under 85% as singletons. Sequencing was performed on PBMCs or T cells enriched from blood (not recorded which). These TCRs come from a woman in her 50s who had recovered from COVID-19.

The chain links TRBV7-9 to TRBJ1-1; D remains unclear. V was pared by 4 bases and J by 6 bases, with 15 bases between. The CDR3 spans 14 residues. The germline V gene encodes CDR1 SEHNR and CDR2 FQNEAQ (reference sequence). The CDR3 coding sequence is TGTGCCAGCAGCTCCGGGAACTTGCTTCCTGAAGCTTTCTTT. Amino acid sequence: CASSSGNLLPEAFF.

For the CDR3, the DNA is TGCAGTGCTAGTGAGTCAGGGGGAACAGATACGCAGTATTTT. Its protein product is CSASESGGTDTQYF. V and J are TRBV20-1 and TRBJ2-3; TRBD1 matches at 7 bases. CDR1 DFQATT and CDR2 SNEGSKA come from the germline V gene (reference sequence). CDR3 size: 14 residues. Trimming removed 3 bases from V and 3 bases from J; junction bases left unmatched: 6.

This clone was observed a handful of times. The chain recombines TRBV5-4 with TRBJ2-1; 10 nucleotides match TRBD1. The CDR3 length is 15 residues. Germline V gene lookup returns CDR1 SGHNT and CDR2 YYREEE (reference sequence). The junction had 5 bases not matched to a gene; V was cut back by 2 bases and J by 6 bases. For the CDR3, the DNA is TGTGCCAGCAGCTTCGACAGGGGGCTATTCAATGAGCAGTTCTTC. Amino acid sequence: CASSFDRGLFNEQFF.

The chain's CDR3 is CASSLVGEGEKLFF. CDR3 sequence (DNA): TGCGCCAGCAGCTTGGTTGGGGAGGGTGAAAAACTGTTTTTT. V gene TRBV5-1 combines with J gene TRBJ1-4; D uncertain. The germline V and J ends were trimmed by 0 bases and 7 bases, with 10 bases remaining between them. The V gene's germline CDR1 is SGHRS and CDR2 YFSETQ. The CDR3 is made up of 14 amino acids.

CDR3 in amino acids: CASRPRTGDGYTF. In DNA, the CDR3 is TGCGCCAGCAGGCCCCGGACAGGGGACGGCTACACCTTC. V gene TRBV5-1 combines with J gene TRBJ1-2, with TRBD1 identical over 9 bases. The CDR3 is 13 amino acids. V was clipped by 5 bases and J by 8 bases; unmatched bases: 7. Germline V CDR1 and CDR2: SGHRS, YFSETQ.

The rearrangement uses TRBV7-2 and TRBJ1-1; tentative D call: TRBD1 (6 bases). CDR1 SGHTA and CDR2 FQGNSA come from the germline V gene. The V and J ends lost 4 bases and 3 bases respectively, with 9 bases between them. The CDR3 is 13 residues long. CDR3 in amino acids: CASSSQGDTEAFF. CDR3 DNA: TGTGCCAGCAGCTCACAGGGTGACACTGAAGCTTTCTTT.

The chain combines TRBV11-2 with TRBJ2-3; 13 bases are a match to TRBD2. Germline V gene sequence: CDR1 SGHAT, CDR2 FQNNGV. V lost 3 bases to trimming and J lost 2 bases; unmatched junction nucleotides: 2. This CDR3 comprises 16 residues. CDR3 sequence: CASSLTSGRTTDTQYF. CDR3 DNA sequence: TGTGCCAGCAGCTTGACTAGCGGGAGGACCACAGATACGCAGTATTTT.

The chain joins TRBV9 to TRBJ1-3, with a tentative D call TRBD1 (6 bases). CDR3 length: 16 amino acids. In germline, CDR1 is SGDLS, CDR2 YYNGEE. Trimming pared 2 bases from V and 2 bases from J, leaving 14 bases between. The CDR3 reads CASSVLGEGAGNTIYF. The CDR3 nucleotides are TGTGCCAGCAGCGTGTTGGGGGAGGGGGCTGGAAACACCATATATTTT.

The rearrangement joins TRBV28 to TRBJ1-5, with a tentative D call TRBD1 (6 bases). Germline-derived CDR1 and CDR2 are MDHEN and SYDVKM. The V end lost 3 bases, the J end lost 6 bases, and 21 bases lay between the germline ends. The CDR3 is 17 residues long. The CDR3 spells CASSLGRGGRFSQPQHF. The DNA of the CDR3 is TGTGCCAGCAGTTTGGGGAGGGGGGGACGCTTCTCTCAGCCCCAGCATTTT.

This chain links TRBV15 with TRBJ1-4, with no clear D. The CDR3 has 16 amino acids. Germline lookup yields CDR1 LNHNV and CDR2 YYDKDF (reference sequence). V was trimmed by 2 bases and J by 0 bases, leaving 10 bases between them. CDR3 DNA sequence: TGTGCCACCAGCAGAAGACACCTTGCAACTAATGAAAAACTGTTTTTT. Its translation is CATSRRHLATNEKLFF. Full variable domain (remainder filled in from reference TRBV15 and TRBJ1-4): DAMVIQNPRYQVTQFGKPVTLSCSQTLNHNVMYWYQQKSSQAPKLLFHYYDKDFNNEADTPDNFQSRRPNTSFCFLDIRSPGLGDTAMYLCATSRRHLATNEKLFFGSGTQLSVL.

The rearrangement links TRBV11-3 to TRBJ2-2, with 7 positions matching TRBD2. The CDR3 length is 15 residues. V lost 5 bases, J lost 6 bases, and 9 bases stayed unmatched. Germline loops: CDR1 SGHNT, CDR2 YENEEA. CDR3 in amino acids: CASSHRAGDPGELFF. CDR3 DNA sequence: TGTGCCAGCAGCCACCGGGCGGGGGACCCCGGGGAGCTGTTTTTT. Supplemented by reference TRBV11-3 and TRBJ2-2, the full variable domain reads EAGVVQSPRYKIIEKKQPVAFWCNPISGHNTLYWYLQNLGQGPELLIRYENEEAVDDSQLPKDRFSAERLKGVDSTLKIQPAELGDSAVYLCASSHRAGDPGELFFGEGSRLTVL.

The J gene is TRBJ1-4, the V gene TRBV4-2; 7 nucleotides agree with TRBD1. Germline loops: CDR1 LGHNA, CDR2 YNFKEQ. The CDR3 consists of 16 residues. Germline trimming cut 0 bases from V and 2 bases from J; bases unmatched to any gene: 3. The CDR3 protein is CASSQDPGQTNEKLFF. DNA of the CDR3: TGTGCCAGCAGCCAAGATCCGGGACAGACTAATGAAAAACTGTTTTTT.

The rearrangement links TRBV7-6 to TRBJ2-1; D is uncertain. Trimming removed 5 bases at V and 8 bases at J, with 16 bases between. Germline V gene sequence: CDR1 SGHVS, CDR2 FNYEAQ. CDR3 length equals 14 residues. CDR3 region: CASSRIIGADEQFF. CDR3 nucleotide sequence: TGTGCCAGCAGCCGCATAATCGGTGCGGATGAGCAGTTCTTC.

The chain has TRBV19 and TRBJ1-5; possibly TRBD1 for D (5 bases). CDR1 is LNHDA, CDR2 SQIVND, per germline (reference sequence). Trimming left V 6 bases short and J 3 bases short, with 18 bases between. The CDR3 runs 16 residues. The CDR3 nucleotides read TGTGCCAGTAGAAGAGGGACTTCGTTGTCCAATCAGCCCCAGCATTTT. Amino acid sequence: CASRRGTSLSNQPQHF.

The CDR3 coding sequence is TGTGCCACCAGCAGAGAGGGGGGTCGCTATGGCTACACCTTC. Protein sequence: CATSREGGRYGYTF. The gene calls are TRBV15 and TRBJ1-2; tentatively, D is TRBD1 (5 bases). Germline CDR1 is LNHNV and CDR2 is YYDKDF (reference sequence). V lost 0 bases to trimming and J lost 4 bases, with 9 bases between them. The CDR3 runs to 14 residues.

The CDR3 sequence is CASNPFRGSVDNEQFF. CDR3 DNA: TGTGCCAGCAACCCATTCAGGGGGTCTGTTGACAATGAGCAGTTCTTC. The chain links TRBV5-5 to TRBJ2-1, with 7 bases identical to TRBD1. The length of the CDR3 is 16 residues. Germline loops: CDR1 SGHKS, CDR2 YYEKEE (reference sequence). V lost 6 bases and J lost 5; bases outside the gene matches: 14.

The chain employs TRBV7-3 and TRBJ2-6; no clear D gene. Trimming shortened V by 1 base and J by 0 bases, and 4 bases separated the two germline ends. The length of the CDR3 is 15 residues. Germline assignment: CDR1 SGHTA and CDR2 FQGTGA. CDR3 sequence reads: CASSLSSSGANVLTF. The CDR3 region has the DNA TGTGCCAGCAGCTTAAGCAGCTCTGGGGCCAACGTCCTGACTTTC.